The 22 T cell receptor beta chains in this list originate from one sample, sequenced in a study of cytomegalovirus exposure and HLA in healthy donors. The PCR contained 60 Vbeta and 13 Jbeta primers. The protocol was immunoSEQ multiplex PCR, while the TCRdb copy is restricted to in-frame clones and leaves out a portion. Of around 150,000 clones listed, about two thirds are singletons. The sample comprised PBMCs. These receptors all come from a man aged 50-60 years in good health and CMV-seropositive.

CDR3 protein: CASTLPGLAVQYF. The DNA for the CDR3 is TGTGCCAGCACCCTCCCGGGACTAGCGGTGCAGTACTTC. V and J are TRBV28 and TRBJ2-5; 11 positions agree with TRBD2. The V segment lost 7 bases and the J segment 11 bases; nucleotides outside the gene matches: 9. The CDR3 spans 13 residues. CDR1 and CDR2 (germline): MDHEN, SYDVKM.

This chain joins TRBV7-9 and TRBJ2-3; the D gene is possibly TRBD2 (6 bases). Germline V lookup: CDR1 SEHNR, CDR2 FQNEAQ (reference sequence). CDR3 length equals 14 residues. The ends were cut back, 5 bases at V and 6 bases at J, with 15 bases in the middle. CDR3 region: CASSAGGLRDTQYF. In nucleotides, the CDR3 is TGTGCCAGCAGCGCCGGGGGTCTCCGCGATACGCAGTATTTT.

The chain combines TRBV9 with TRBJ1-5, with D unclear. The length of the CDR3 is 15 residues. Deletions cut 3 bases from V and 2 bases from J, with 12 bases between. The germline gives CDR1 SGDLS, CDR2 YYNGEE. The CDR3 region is CASSESPLGNQPQHF. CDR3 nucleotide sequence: TGTGCCAGCAGCGAGAGTCCTTTAGGCAATCAGCCCCAGCATTTT. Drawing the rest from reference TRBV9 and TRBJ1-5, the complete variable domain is DSGVTQTPKHLITATGQRVTLRCSPRSGDLSVYWYQQSLDQGLQFLIQYYNGEERAKGNILERFSAQQFPDLHSELNLSSLELGDSALYFCASSESPLGNQPQHFGDGTRLSIL.

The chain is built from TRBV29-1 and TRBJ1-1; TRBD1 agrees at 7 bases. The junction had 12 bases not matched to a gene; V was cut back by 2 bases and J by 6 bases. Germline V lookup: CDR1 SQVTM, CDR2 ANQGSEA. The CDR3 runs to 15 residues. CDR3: CSVESLGRGTAEAFF. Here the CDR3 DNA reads TGCAGCGTTGAAAGTCTCGGCAGGGGGACCGCTGAAGCTTTCTTT.

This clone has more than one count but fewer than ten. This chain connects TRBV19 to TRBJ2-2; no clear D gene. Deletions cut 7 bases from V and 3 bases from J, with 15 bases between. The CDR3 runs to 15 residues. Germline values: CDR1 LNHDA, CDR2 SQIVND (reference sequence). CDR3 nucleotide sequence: TGTGCCAGTACCTACCGACACGTCGACACCGGGGAGCTGTTTTTT. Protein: CASTYRHVDTGELFF.

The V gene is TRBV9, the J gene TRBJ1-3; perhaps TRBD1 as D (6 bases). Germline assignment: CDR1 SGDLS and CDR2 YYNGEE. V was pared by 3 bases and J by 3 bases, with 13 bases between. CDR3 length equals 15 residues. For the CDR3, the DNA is TGTGCCAGCAGCGCTTTGGGGGCCCATGGAAACACCATATATTTT. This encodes CASSALGAHGNTIYF.

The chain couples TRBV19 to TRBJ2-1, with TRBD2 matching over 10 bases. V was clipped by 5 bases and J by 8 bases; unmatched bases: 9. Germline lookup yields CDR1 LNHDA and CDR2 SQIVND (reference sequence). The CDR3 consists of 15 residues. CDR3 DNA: TGTGCCAGTAGTCTCTACGGGACTAGCGCTTATGAGCAGTTCTTC. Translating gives CASSLYGTSAYEQFF.

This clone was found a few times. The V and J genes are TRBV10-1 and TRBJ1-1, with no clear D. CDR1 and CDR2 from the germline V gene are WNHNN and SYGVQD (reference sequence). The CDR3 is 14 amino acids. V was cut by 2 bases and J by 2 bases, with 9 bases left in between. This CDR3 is CASSEKDFNTEAFF. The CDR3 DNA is TGCGCCAGCAGTGAGAAGGACTTCAACACTGAAGCTTTCTTT.

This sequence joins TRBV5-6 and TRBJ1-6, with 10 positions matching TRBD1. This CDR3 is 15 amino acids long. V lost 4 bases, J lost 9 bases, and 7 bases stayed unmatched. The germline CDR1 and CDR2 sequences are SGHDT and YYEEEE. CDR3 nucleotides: TGTGCCAGCAGCCGGGTCGACAGGGGGCTTTCACCCCTCCACTTT. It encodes CASSRVDRGLSPLHF. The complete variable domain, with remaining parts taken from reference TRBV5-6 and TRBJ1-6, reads DAGVTQSPTHLIKTRGQQVTLRCSPKSGHDTVSWYQQALGQGPQFIFQYYEEEERQRGNFPDRFSGHQFPNYSSELNVNALLLGDSALYLCASSRVDRGLSPLHFGNGTRLTVT.

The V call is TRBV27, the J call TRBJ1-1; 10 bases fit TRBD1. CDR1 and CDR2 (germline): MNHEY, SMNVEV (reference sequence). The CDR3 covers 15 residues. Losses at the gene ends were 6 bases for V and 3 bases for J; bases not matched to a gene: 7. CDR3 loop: CASSRTGGQDTEAFF. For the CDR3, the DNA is TGTGCCAGCAGCCGGACAGGGGGTCAGGACACTGAAGCTTTCTTT.

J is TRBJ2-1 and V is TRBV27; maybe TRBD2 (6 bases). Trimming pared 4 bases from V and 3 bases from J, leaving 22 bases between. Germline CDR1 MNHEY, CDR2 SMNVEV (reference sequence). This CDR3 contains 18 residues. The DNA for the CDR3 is TGTGCCAGCAGTTCCCCATTTAGGCGGGGACTCTACTACAATGAGCAGTTCTTC. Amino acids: CASSSPFRRGLYYNEQFF.

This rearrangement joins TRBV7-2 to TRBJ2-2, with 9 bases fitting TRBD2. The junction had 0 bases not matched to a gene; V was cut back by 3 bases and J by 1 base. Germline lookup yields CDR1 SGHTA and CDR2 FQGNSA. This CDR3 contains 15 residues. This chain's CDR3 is CASSFSGGNTGELFF. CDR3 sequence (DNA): TGTGCCAGCAGCTTTAGCGGGGGGAACACCGGGGAGCTGTTTTTT.

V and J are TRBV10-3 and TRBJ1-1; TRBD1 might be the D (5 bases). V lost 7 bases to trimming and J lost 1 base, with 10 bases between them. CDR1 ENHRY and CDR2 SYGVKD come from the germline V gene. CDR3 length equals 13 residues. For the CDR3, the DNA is TGTGCCATCAAAGGCAGGGCGAACACTGAAGCTTTCTTT. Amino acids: CAIKGRANTEAFF.

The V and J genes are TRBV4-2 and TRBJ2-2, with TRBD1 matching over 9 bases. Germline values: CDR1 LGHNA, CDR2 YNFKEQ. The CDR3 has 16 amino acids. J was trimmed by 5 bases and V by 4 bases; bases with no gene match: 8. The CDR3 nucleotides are TGTGCCAGCAGCCTAGAGGACAGGGGAAGAACCGGGGAGCTGTTTTTT. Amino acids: CASSLEDRGRTGELFF.

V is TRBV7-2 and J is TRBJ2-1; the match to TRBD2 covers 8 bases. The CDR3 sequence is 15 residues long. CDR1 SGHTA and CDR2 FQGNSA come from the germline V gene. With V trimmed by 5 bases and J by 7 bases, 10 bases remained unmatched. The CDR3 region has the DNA TGTGCCAGCAGCCCCCCGGGACTAGGCTCGAATGAGCAGTTCTTC. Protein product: CASSPPGLGSNEQFF.

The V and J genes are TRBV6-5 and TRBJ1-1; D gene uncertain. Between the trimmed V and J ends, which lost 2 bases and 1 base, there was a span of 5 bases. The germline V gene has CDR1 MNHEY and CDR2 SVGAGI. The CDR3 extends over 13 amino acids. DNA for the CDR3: TGTGCCAGCAGTTACGGAGAGAACACTGAAGCTTTCTTT. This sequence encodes CASSYGENTEAFF.

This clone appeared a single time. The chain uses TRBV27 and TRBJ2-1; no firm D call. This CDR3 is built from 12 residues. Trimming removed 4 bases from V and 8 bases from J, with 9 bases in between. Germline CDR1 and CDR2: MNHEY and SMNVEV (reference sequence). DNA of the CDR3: TGTGCCAGCAGTTCCCCCAGTTATGAGCAGTTCTTC. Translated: CASSSPSYEQFF.

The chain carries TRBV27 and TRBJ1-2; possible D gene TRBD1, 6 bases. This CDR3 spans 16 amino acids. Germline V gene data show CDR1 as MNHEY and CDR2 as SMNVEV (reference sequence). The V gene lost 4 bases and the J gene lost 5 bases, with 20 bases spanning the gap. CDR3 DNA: TGTGCCAGCAGTTCACGACCCCGGGGGGCACAGTATGGCTACACCTTC. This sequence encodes CASSSRPRGAQYGYTF.

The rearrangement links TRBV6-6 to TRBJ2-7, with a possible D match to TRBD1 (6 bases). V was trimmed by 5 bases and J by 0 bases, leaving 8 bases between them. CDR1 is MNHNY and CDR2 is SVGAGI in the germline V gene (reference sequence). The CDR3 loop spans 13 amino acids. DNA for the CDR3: TGTGCCAGCAGTCTGACAGGCTCCTACGAGCAGTACTTC. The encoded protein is CASSLTGSYEQYF.

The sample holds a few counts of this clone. The CDR3 sequence is CASSQEPLGGRHNEQFF. The CDR3 coding sequence is TGCGCCAGCAGCCAAGAACCCCTGGGCGGGAGGCACAATGAGCAGTTCTTC. The chain links TRBV4-3 to TRBJ2-1; TRBD2 agrees at 8 bases. The CDR3 runs 17 residues. The trim removed 0 bases at V and 5 bases at J, leaving 9 bases unmatched. The germline V gene encodes CDR1 LGHNA and CDR2 YSLEER.

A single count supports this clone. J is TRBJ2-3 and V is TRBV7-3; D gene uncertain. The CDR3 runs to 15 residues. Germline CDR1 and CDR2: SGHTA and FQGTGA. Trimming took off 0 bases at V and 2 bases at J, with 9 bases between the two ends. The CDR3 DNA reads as TGTGCCAGCAGCTTAACGTACTCTACCACAGATACGCAGTATTTT. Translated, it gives CASSLTYSTTDTQYF.

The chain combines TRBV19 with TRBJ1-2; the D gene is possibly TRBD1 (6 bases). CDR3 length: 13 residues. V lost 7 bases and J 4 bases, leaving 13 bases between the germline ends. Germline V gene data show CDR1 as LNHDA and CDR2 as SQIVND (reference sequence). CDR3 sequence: CASTMGASYGYTF. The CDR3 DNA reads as TGTGCCAGTACCATGGGGGCGAGCTATGGCTACACCTTC. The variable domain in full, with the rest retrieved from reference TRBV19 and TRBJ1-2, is DGGITQSPKYLFRKEGQNVTLSCEQNLNHDAMYWYRQDPGQGLRLIYYSQIVNDFQKGDIAEGYSVSREKKESFPLTVTSAQKNPTAFYLCASTMGASYGYTFGSGTRLTVV.